The entry below describes one T cell receptor (beta chain). No antigen is known for it. No per-base quality is available; no much larger clone lies one base away. The data belong to a study of cytomegalovirus exposure and HLA in healthy donors (dated by TCRdb to the late 2010s). Turning to the overall study: In an earlier analysis of some 550 of the donors, under 300 Gb of sequence data and approximately 120 million unique TCR beta sequences from about 179 million T cells were reported. Roughly 300 gigabases of sequencing data and 70 million to 100 million unique TCR sequences made up an early release that covered approximately 700 HLA-typed donors. Of the roughly 400 genotyped donors, 70% to 90% were placed in the genetic ancestry cluster associated with self-reported Caucasian donors. The study was designed to test whether signatures of past pathogen exposure could be identified by cataloging public T cell receptors. The T cell repertoires of roughly 660 subjects were profiled by immunosequencing and related to cytomegalovirus serostatus. In addition to the first cohort of roughly 700 subjects, a separate validation cohort of 120 different subjects was used. High-throughput TCR immunosequencing, statistical association of individual TCRs with disease status, and machine learning were combined to predict cytomegalovirus infection status. To study patterns of TCR occurrence, a later analysis re-analyzed previously published TCR beta repertoires from several hundred donors and added high-resolution HLA genotyping. Rather than drawing on any new phenotypic data, the later analysis identified candidate immune exposures from TCR beta sequences and the way those sequences occurred across donors. An earlier analysis of 587 of the donors used high-throughput TCR beta sequencing to judge whether each TCR beta V gene segment behaved as functional or pseudogenic. Alongside the repertoire data, information on donor age, sex, ethnicity and CMV serostatus was compiled. In a later genetic analysis, genome-wide SNP genotypes for about 65% of the 666 donors were used, and that subset was treated as a discovery cohort. All discovery cohort repertoires had been generated on a single sequencing platform. Class I and class II HLA loci were covered by the typing at four-digit resolution. Typing coverage differed by locus: A, B, C, DRB1 and DQB1 were typed in roughly 629-640 donors, DQA1 in 500 to 550, DPA1 in roughly 590, and DPB1 in 450 to 490. About 5 DR-DQ haplotypes were handled as single units for association and clustering, since linkage in the cohort was strong. Among about 370 genotyped donors of the cohort, an average of around 240,000 unique TCR beta nucleotide sequences was sequenced per donor, of which roughly 17% were non-productive. Study-level results and caveats: Several of the top co-occurrence clusters appeared to be linked to parvovirus B19, influenza, CMV and Epstein-Barr virus, according to a later analysis. Correlated functional status among segregating V segments might reflect linkage disequilibrium, but an unknown experimental factor could not be ruled out. Because some donors lacked HLA typing at each locus, the association tests relied only on the typed subset. The 87-base-pair reads could not distinguish some IMGT-functional V segments, including TRBV6-2 and TRBV6-3, so those segments were excluded. Specific HLA alleles were associated with 16,951 TCR beta sequences at a false discovery rate of 0.05 in a later analysis. A later genetic analysis reported fewer N-insertions in productive TCRs among donors in an Asian-associated ancestry cluster than the roughly 700-donor mean. In a later analysis, the rate of TCR association differed among HLA loci, with DRB1 alleles having the most associated TCRs and HLA-C alleles having the fewest. A group of highly shared sequence variants was considered likely to be a technical artifact of the sequencing pipeline. The only immune exposure information available for the cohort was CMV serostatus. In vitro tests confirmed that a few of the cytomegalovirus-associated TCR beta chains recognize cytomegalovirus antigens. The authors suggested that the approach could potentially be extended to other disease states and immunological phenotypes. V-gene and J-gene trimming of TCR beta chains was associated with a missense DCLRE1C variant in a later genetic analysis, and the association was replicated in an independent cohort. Assigning TCR associations to individual alleles was difficult when HLA alleles, especially DR and DQ, strongly co-occurred. According to a later analysis, most CMV-associated TCR beta chains appeared to be HLA-restricted, and the HLA associations seemed to be driven largely by CMV exposure. Because counts were too low, roughly 18 rarely observed V segments, including chromosome 9 orphons, were left out of the earlier analysis of 587 of the donors. In this cohort, only TCR beta chains were sequenced, and detectable features were limited by the absence of alpha or paired-chain data. Broadly in line with IMGT annotations, most TCR beta V segments showed up in productive rearrangements about 87% or about 30% of the time in an earlier analysis of approximately 600 of the donors. A further reported finding was that TCR beta sequences accurately predicted the HLA-A and HLA-B alleles for most subjects in the first cohort. Roughly uniform sequencing depth across donors was assumed in presence/absence analyses, although this assumption may not hold. Most TCR sequences were observed very rarely across donors, whereas some public TCRs were present in many individuals. Cytomegalovirus status was reported to be diagnosed by the classifier with high specificity and sensitivity in both the original and validation cohorts. In a later analysis, HLA-associated TCR beta chains showed more clonal expansion and lower generation probabilities than non-associated chains that were equally common. In the study, some 160 TCR beta chains were listed as associated with cytomegalovirus.

The cohort comprised around 690 healthy bone marrow donors. All cohort members were sampled while nominally healthy, although unrecorded immune exposures were likely present. The donor was CMV seronegative and was included in the group of a few hundred seronegative cohort members. A peripheral blood sample was collected from each donor, and TCR beta sequencing was performed on peripheral blood mononuclear cells. Genomic DNA extraction from the blood cell samples was performed with the Qiagen DNeasy Blood Extraction Kit. V is shortened by 4 bases, J by 0 bases, and the region joining them spans 15 bases. The germline V gene (reference sequence) sets CDR1 to SEHNR and CDR2 to FQNEAQ. From cysteine to phenylalanine, the CDR3 is 16 amino acids long. Solely the CDR3 DNA is kept, with 48 bases framed from the first base. The library was prepared using the immunoSEQ multiplex PCR assay. A mixture of 60 forward primers for TCR Vbeta segments and 13 reverse primers for TCR Jbeta segments was used in the multiplex PCR. Amplification of the CDR3 region of rearranged TCR beta genes was performed with a multiplex PCR assay on genomic DNA. On the Illumina HiSeq System, the amplified TCR beta libraries were sequenced as 87-base-pair reads. In the paper's pipeline: Across the 500 to 750 repertoires, a later analysis counted roughly 77 million unique TCR beta chains, some 11 million of which were shared by at least two donors. Raw reads were error-corrected and collapsed into unique sequences with a nearest-neighbor algorithm that merged closely related sequences to remove PCR and sequencing errors. To assign V, D and J gene segments, CDR3 sequences were aligned to IMGT reference sequences. Each retained sequence needed at least a six-nucleotide match to both a V gene segment and a J gene segment. A rearrangement was called productive if the CDR3 had no stop codons and remained in frame with V and J, and every other rearrangement was called non-productive. CDR3 was defined according to IMGT convention as the region running from the second conserved V-encoded cysteine to the conserved J-encoded phenylalanine. The earlier analysis of roughly 590 of the donors excluded sequences that lacked an unambiguous match to a single V gene segment. In an earlier analysis of 450 to 700 of the donors, V segments were called functional above 56.7% productive rearrangements and were called segregating when the between-donor standard deviation exceeded 5%. A statistical classification framework was built to diagnose cytomegalovirus status from the catalog of TCR beta chain sequences. In a later analysis, V and J genes were assigned by comparing TCR nucleotide sequences against IMGT/GENE-DB human TR gene sequences. Using the TCRdist pipeline, a later analysis assigned CDR3 sequences along with most-parsimonious VDJ recombination scenarios. A later analysis defined each TCR beta chain by its CDR3 amino acid sequence plus V-gene family, and excluded reads lacking a unique V-gene family. As a way to deal with suspected cross-contamination and a sequencing artifact, a later analysis dropped roughly 600 nucleotide sequences that were highly shared and had low generation probability. In a later analysis, a clonal expansion index for each public chain was calculated from normalized within-repertoire ranks of inferred template counts. Generation probabilities in a later analysis came from a VDJ recombination model fitted to out-of-frame rearrangements, and those results were checked against IGoR. In a later analysis, hypergeometric tests were used to score TCR-TCR, TCR-HLA and TCR-CMV co-occurrence, with a repertoire-size bias correction applied to TCR pairs. False discovery rates were estimated in a later analysis by permuting HLA or CMV assignments 20 times. A later analysis grouped co-occurring TCRs with DBSCAN, adding TCRdist sequence similarity when clustering within HLA-allele-positive subsets. Repertoires with fewer than 30,000 or more than 120,000 public chains were left out of co-occurrence clustering, as were four to six repertoires with anomalous nucleotide sharing. As stored in TCRdb, this immuneACCESS dataset retains in-frame rearrangements with V and J assigned. A fraction of the clones does not appear; measured against another copy, unresolved V genes explain less than half of the discrepancy, and the remainder lacks a known reason. The V and J calls and the clone size are those of that table, but D and trimming were determined from the DNA. The sample table records 150,000 to 200,000 clones; 68% of these occur just once. Of the sample, approximately 1.3% is held by the ten largest clones.

The sequenced sample consisted of PBMCs. The chain joins TRBV7-9 to TRBJ1-2; the D segment cannot be called with confidence. This receptor was identified in a man aged 45 to 65 in good health and CMV-seronegative. The sequenced DNA is TGTGCCAGCAGCTCTCCCCTGGCCGCTCCTAACTATGGCTACACCTTC. This codes for CASSSPLAAPNYGYTF.